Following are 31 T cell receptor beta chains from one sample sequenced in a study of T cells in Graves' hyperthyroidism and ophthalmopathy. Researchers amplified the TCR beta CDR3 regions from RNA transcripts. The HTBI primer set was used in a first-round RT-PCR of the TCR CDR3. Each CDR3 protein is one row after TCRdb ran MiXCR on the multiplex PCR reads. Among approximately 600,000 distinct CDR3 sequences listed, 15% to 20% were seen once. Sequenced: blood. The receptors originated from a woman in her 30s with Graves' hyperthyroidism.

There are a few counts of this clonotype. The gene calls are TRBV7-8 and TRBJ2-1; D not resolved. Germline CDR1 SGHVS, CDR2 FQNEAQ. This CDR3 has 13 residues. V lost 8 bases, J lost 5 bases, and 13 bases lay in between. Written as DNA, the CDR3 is TGTGCCAGCTCGGATTTCGCAAACAATGAGCAGTTCTTC. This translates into CASSDFANNEQFF.

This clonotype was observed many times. CDR3 sequence: CASTRTGENTEAFF. The CDR3 DNA sequence: TGTGCCAGCACCCGGACAGGAGAGAACACTGAAGCTTTCTTT. The chain joins TRBV27 to TRBJ1-1, with TRBD1 identical over 7 bases. The CDR3 covers 14 residues. Losses at the gene ends were 7 bases for V and 1 base for J; bases not matched to a gene: 6. Germline CDR1 reads MNHEY; CDR2 reads SMNVEV (reference sequence).

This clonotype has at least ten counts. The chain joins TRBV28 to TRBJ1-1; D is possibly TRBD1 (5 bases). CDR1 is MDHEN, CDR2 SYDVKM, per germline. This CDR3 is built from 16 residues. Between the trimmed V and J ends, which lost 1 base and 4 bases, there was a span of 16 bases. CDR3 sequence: CASSLSTPGFGTEAFF. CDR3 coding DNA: TGTGCCAGCAGTTTATCGACACCAGGGTTTGGCACTGAAGCTTTCTTT.

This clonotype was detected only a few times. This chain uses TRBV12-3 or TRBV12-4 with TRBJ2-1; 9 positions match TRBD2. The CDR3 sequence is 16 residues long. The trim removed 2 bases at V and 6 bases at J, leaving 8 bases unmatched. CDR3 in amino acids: CASSLQRLAGFNEQFF. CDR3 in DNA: TGTGCCAGCAGTTTACAAAGGCTAGCGGGATTCAATGAGCAGTTCTTC.

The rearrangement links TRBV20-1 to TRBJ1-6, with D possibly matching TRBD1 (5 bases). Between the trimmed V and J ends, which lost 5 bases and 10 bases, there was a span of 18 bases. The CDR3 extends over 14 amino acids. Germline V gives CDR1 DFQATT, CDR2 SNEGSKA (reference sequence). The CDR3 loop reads CSAGLNRGRSPLHF. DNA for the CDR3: TGCAGTGCTGGATTAAATAGGGGAAGGTCACCCCTCCACTTT.

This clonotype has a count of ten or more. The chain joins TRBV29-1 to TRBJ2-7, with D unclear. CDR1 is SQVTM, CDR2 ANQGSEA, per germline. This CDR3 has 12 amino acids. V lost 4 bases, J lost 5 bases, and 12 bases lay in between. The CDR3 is CSVVGPWDEQYF. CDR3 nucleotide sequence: TGCAGCGTTGTTGGGCCTTGGGACGAGCAGTACTTC.

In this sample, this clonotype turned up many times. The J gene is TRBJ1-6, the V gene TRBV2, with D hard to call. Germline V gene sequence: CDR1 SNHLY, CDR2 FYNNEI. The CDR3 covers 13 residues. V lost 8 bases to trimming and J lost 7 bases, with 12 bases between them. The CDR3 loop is CASRYSQNSPLHF. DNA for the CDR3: TGTGCCAGCCGGTACAGTCAAAATTCACCCCTCCACTTT.

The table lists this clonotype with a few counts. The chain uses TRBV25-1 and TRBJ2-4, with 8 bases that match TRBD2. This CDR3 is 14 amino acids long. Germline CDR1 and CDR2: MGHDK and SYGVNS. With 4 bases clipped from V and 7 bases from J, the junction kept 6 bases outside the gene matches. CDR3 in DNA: TGTGCCAGCAGTGCCCCCGGGAGGGGTAACATTCAGTACTTC. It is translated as CASSAPGRGNIQYF.

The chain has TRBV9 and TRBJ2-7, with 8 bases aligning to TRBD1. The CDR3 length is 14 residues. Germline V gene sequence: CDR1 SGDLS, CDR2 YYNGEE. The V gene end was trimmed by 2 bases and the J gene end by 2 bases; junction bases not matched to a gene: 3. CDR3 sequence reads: CASSVGGQAYEQYF. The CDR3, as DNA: TGTGCCAGCAGCGTGGGGGGACAGGCCTACGAGCAGTACTTC.

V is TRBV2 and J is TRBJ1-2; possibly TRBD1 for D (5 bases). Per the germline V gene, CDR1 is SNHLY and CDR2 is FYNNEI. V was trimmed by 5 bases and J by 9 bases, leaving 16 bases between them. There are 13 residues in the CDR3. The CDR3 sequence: CASSLGAGRSYTF. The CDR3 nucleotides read TGTGCCAGCAGTCTAGGGGCAGGCCGGAGCTACACCTTC.

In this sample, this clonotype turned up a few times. The CDR3 DNA reads TGTGCCAGCAGTTTCAAACCCGACACTGAAGCTTTCTTT. As protein: CASSFKPDTEAFF. The chain joins TRBV12-3 or TRBV12-4 to TRBJ1-1; D ambiguous. V was clipped by 3 bases and J by 3 bases, with 8 bases between them. The CDR3 loop spans 13 amino acids.

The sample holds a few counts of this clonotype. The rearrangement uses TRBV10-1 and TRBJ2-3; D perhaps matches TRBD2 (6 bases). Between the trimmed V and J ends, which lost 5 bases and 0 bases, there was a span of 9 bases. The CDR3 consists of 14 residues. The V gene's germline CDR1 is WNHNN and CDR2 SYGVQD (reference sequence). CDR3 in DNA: TGCGCCAGCAGTCGGACTACAAGCACAGATACGCAGTATTTT. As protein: CASSRTTSTDTQYF.

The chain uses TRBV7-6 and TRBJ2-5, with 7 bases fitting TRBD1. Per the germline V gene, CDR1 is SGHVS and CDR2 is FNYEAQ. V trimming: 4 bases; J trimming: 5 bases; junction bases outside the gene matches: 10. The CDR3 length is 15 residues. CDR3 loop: CASSSGQVSRETQYF. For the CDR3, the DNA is TGTGCCAGCAGCTCCGGACAGGTATCTAGGGAGACCCAGTACTTC.

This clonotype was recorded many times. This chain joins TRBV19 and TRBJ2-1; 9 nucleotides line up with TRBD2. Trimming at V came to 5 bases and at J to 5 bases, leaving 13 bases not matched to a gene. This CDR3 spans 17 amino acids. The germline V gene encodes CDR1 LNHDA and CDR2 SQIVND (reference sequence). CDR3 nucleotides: TGTGCCAGTAGTGTTGCATTAGCGGGAGTTGGACACAATGAGCAGTTCTTC. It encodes CASSVALAGVGHNEQFF.

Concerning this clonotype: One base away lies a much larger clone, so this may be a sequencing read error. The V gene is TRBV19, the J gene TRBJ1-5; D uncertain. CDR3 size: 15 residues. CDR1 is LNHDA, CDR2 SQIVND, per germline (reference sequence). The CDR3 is CASSLGWASNQTQHF. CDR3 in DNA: TGTGCCAGTAGCCTAGGATGGGCTAGCAATCAGACCCAGCATTTT.

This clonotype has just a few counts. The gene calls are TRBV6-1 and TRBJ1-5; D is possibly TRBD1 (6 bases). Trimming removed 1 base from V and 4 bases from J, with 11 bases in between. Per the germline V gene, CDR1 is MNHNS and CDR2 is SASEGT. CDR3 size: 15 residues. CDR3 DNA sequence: TGTGCCAGCAGTGAAGATGCGGGGGCAAATCAGCCCCAGCATTTT. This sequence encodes CASSEDAGANQPQHF.

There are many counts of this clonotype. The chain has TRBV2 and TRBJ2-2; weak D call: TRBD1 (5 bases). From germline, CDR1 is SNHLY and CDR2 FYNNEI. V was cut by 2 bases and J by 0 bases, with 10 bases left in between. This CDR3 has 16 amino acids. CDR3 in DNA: TGTGCCAGCAGTGAAAGGGGTCTGGCGAACACCGGGGAGCTGTTTTTT. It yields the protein CASSERGLANTGELFF.

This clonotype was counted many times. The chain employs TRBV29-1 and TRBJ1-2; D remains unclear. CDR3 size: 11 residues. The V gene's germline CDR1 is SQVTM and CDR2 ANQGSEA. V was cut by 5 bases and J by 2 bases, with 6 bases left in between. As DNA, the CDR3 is TGCAGCGTTCGGGGAAACTATGGCTACACCTTC. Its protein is CSVRGNYGYTF. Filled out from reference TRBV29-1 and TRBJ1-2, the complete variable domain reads SAVISQKPSRDICQRGTSLTIQCQVDSQVTMMFWYRQQPGQSLTLIATANQGSEATYESGFVIDKFPISRPNLTFSTLTVSNMSPEDSSIYLCSVRGNYGYTFGSGTRLTVV.

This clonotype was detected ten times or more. Here the CDR3 reads CASSLGGPANEQFF. In DNA, the CDR3 is TGTGCCAGCAGTTTGGGCGGGCCCGCCAATGAGCAGTTCTTC. The rearrangement joins TRBV28 to TRBJ2-1, with a tentative D call TRBD2 (5 bases). This CDR3 has 14 residues. Germline CDR1 reads MDHEN; CDR2 reads SYDVKM. Between the trimmed V and J ends, which lost 3 bases and 6 bases, there was a span of 12 bases. Based on the CDR3 plus reference TRBV28 and TRBJ2-1, the full variable domain is DVKVTQSSRYLVKRTGEKVFLECVQDMDHENMFWYRQDPGLGLRLIYFSYDVKMKEKGDIPEGYSVSREKKERFSLILESASTNQTSMYLCASSLGGPANEQFFGPGTRLTVL.

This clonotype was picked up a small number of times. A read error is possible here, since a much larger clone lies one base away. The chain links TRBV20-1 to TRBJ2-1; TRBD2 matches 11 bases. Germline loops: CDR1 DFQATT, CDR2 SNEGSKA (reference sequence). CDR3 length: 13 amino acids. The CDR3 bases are TGCAGTGTTAGAGGACTAGCGGGCAATGAGCAGTTCTTC. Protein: CSVRGLAGNEQFF.

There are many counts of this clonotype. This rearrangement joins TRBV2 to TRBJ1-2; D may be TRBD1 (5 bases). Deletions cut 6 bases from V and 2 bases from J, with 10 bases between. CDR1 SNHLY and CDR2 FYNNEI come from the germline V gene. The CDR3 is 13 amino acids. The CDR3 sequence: CASSQGRNYGYTF. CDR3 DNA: TGTGCCAGCAGCCAGGGACGGAACTATGGCTACACCTTC.

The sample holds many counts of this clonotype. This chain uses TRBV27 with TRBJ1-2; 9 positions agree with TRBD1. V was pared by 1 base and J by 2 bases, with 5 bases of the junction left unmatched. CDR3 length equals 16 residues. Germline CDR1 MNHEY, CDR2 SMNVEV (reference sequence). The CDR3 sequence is CASSLWGQGGNYGYTF. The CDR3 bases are TGTGCCAGCAGTTTATGGGGACAGGGTGGGAACTATGGCTACACCTTC.

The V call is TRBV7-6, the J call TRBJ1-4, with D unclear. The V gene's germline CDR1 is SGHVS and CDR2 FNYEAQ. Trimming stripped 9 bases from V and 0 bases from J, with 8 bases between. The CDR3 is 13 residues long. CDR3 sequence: CARRMATNEKLFF. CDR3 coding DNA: TGTGCCAGACGGATGGCAACTAATGAAAAACTGTTTTTT.

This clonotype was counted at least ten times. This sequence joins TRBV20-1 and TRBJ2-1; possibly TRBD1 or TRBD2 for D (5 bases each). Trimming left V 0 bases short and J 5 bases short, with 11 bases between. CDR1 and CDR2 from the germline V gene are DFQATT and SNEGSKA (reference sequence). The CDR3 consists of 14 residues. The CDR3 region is CSARDPGPHNEQFF. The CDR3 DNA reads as TGCAGTGCTAGAGATCCGGGACCACACAATGAGCAGTTCTTC.

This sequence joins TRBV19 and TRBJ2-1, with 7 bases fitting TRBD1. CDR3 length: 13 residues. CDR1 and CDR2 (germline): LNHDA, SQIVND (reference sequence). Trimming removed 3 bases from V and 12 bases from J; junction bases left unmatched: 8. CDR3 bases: TGTGCCAGTAGTATCGAGGTGACAGGGATGCAGTTCTTC. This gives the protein CASSIEVTGMQFF.

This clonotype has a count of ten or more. The CDR3 loop reads CASSRMGQRYNEQFF. Written as DNA, the CDR3 is TGTGCCAGCAGCCGTATGGGTCAGCGTTACAATGAGCAGTTCTTC. The chain is built from TRBV7-2 and TRBJ2-1; D call uncertain. Germline V lookup: CDR1 SGHTA, CDR2 FQGNSA. The CDR3 extends over 15 amino acids. V was cut by 5 bases and J by 4 bases, with 15 bases left in between.

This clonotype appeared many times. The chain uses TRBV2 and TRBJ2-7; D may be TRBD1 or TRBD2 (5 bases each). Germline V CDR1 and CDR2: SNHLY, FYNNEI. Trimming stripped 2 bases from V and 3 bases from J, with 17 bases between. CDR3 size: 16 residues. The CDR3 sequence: CASSEWGTGKVYEQYF. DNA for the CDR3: TGTGCCAGCAGTGAATGGGGGACCGGGAAGGTCTACGAGCAGTACTTC.

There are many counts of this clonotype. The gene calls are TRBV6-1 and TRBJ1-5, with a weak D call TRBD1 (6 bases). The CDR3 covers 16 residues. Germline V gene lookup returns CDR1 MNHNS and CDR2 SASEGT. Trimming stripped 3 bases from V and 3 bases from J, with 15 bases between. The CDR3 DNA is TGTGCCAGCAGTGATATCCCCGGGGGCGTCAATCAGCCCCAGCATTTT. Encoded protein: CASSDIPGGVNQPQHF.

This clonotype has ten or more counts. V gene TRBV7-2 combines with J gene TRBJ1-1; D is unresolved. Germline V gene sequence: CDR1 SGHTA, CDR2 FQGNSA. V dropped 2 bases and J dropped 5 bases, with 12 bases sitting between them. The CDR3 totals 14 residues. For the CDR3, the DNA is TGTGCCAGCAGCTTATCCTACAGAACGACTGAAGCTTTCTTT. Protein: CASSLSYRTTEAFF.

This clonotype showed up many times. CDR3 sequence reads: CASSYSPREGLEDEQFF. The CDR3 DNA follows: TGTGCCAGCAGTTACTCGCCGCGGGAGGGCCTGGAGGATGAGCAGTTCTTC. This sequence joins TRBV6-2 or TRBV6-3 and TRBJ2-1, with 9 bases matching TRBD2. Germline trimming cut 0 bases from V and 8 bases from J; bases unmatched to any gene: 11. Per germline, CDR1 MNHEY and CDR2 SVGEGT. There are 17 residues in the CDR3.

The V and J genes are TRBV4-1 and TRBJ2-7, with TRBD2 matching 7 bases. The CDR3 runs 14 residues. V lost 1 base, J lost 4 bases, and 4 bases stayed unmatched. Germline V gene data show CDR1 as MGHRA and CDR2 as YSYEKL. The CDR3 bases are TGCGCCAGCAGCCAAGTGTCTAGCGGTTACGAGCAGTACTTC. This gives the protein CASSQVSSGYEQYF.